Listed below are T cell receptor beta chains from one sample, sequenced in a study of T cell responses to AZD1222 COVID-19 vaccine. Clones were read by immunoSEQ multiplex PCR, and TCRdb kept only the in-frame ones, dropping some. The sample lists some 130,000 clones, roughly 89% occurring once. Material: peripheral blood, obtained on day 0 of AZD1222 vaccination. Receptors were obtained from an adult in good health. The CDR3 runs from the conserved cysteine through the conserved F or W. Fields, in order: V gene, D gene, clone size, J gene, CDR3 protein, CDR3 DNA. D genes are given only for firm matches. Some rows mark clone size as missing; the rest say once, few, many or name a class of expanded clone.

>TRBV27|-|-|TRBJ1-1
CASSEGNTEAFF
TGTGCCAGCAGTGAGGGGAACACTGAAGCTTTCTTT
>TRBV18|-|-|TRBJ2-7
CASSPSGPPYEQYF
TGTGCCAGCTCACCATCGGGCCCACCCTACGAGCAGTACTTC
>TRBV24-1|-|-|TRBJ2-3
CATSDPGASTDTQYF
TGTGCCACCAGTGATCCGGGAGCGAGCACAGATACGCAGTATTTT
>TRBV7-9|-|-|TRBJ1-5
CASSLGVSPKSQHF
TGTGCCAGCAGCTTAGGTGTGTCCCCTAAGTCCCAGCATTTT
>TRBV28|-|few|TRBJ1-1
CAPGFTEAFF
TGTGCTCCAGGATTCACTGAAGCTTTCTTT
>TRBV10-3|TRBD1|-|TRBJ1-5
CAISEWDRNNQPQHF
TGTGCCATCAGTGAGTGGGACAGGAACAATCAGCCCCAGCATTTT
>TRBV11-2|-|-|TRBJ2-7
CASSPLRGGIWEQYF
TGTGCCAGCAGCCCCCTGCGAGGGGGGATATGGGAGCAGTACTTC
>TRBV5-4|-|-|TRBJ2-5
CASSTGQTQETQYF
TGTGCCAGCAGCACCGGACAGACACAAGAGACCCAGTACTTC
>TRBV18|-|-|TRBJ1-6
CASSRPNSPLHF
TGTGCCAGCTCACGACCCAATTCACCCCTCCACTTT
>TRBV30|-|-|TRBJ1-1
CAWEGLGKGTEAFF
TGTGCCTGGGAGGGTTTAGGGAAGGGCACTGAAGCTTTCTTT
>TRBV6-5|-|-|TRBJ2-7
CASSTGISYEQYF
TGTGCCAGCAGTACAGGGATTTCCTACGAGCAGTACTTC
>TRBV6-2/TRBV6-3|TRBD1|-|TRBJ1-4
CASSPPGTGGIGKLFF
TGTGCCAGCAGTCCCCCGGGGACAGGGGGCATAGGAAAACTGTTTTTT
>TRBV6-6|-|-|TRBJ1-5
CASSPGTASINSNQPQHF
TGTGCCAGCAGTCCCGGGACGGCGAGCATTAATAGCAATCAGCCCCAGCATTTT
>TRBV6-5|TRBD1|few|TRBJ1-5
CASSRTGTNQPQHF
TGTGCCAGCAGTCGGACAGGGACCAATCAGCCCCAGCATTTT
>TRBV15|-|-|TRBJ1-5
CATSRRPAGSNQPQHF
TGTGCCACCAGCCGACGTCCGGCGGGTAGCAATCAGCCCCAGCATTTT